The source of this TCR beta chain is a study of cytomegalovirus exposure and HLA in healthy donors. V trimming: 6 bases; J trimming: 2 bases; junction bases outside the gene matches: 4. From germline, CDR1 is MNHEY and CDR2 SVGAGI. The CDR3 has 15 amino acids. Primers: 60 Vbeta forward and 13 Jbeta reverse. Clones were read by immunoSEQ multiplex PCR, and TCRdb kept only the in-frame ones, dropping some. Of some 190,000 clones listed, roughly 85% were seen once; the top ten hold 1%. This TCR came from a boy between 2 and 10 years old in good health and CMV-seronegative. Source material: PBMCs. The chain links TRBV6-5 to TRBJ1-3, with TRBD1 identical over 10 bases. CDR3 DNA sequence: TGTGCCAGCAGAATTGGGACAGGGGCTGGAAACACCATATATTTT. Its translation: CASRIGTGAGNTIYF.